This T cell receptor (beta chain) was recorded in a study of tumor-infiltrating lymphocytes in primary liver carcinoma. Turning to the study itself: Patients were men and women aged 30 to 69 years.

Bulk tissue was left unsorted, and RNA and DNA were co-extracted from roughly 20-30 mg of it. Study outcomes and limitations: Tumor-adjacent and tumor-blood pairs showed less overlap than tumor region pairs.

The germline gives CDR1 SGHVS, CDR2 FQNEAQ. CDR3 length: 13 residues. The template, around 520 ng total RNA, yielded TCR beta cDNA made with a constant-region primer. A slightly modified ARM-PCR protocol with three nested multiplex PCR rounds produced these TCR beta libraries. Both of the initial two PCR rounds ran for around 9 cycles and employed TRBV1-TRBV30 forward primers alongside a C-beta reverse primer. TCRdb fed the multiplex PCR reads into MiXCR, producing one record per CDR3 protein. The table shows approximately 110,000 distinct CDR3 sequences, with 50% to 65% occurring only once. Notes on this clonotype: No antigen is known for it. At one end, the junction sequence differs from germline, possibly due to a read error.

The source is a woman aged 55-75 years with primary liver carcinoma and hepatitis B virus infection. This chain uses TRBV7-8 with TRBJ2-7, with D hard to call. The sample consisted of liver tumor tissue from sampling region 1. Sample subset: tumor region T1, superior pole. CDR3 residues: CASSLVNSYQQYF. DNA of the CDR3: TGTGCCAGCAGCTTAGTTAACAGCTACCAGCAGTACTTC. The variable domain in full, completed from reference TRBV7-8 and TRBJ2-7, reads GAGVSQSPRYKVAKRGQDVALRCDPISGHVSLFWYQQALGQGPEFLTYFQNEAQLDKSGLPSDRFFAERPEGSVSTLKIQRTQQEDSAVYLCASSLVNSYQQYFGPGTRLTVT.